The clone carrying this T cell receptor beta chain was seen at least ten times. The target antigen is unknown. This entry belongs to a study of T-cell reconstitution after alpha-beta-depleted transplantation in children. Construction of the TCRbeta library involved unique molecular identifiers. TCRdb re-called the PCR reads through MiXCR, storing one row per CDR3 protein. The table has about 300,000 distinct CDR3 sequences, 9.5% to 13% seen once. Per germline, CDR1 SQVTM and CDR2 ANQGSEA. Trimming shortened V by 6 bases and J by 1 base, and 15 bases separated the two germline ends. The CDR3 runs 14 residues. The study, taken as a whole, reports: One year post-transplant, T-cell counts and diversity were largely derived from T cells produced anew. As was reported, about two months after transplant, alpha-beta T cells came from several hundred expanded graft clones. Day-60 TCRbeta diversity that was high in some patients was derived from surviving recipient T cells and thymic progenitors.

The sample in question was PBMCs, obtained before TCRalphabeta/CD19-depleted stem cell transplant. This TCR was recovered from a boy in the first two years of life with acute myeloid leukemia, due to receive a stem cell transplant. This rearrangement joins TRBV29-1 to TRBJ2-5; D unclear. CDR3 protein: CSVRDPTVQETQYF. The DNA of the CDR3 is TGCAGCGTCCGCGACCCGACGGTCCAAGAGACCCAGTACTTC.